Each of the 27 T cell receptor beta chains below was sequenced from the same sample in a study of Ad26.COV2.S vaccination and SARS-CoV-2 variants. Treatment described: over 15 received Ad26.COV2.S at low or high dose, single or two shots; about five received placebo; per-sample allocation not given. The investigators took samples on day 63 after the first vaccine or placebo injection. Generated by immunoSEQ multiplex PCR, the TCRdb table keeps only in-frame clones and is missing some. The sample has 200,000 to 300,000 clones, around nine tenths seen once. The sequences come from peripheral blood, collected in a trial of Ad26.COV2.S vaccine versus placebo. Receptor source: a person between 18 and 65 years old who received the Ad26.COV2.S COVID-19 vaccine or a placebo.

The rearrangement links TRBV6-2 or TRBV6-3 to TRBJ1-1; no firm D call. CDR3 length equals 12 residues. Germline CDR1 MNHEY, CDR2 SVGEGT. V lost 4 bases to trimming and J lost 6 bases, with 9 bases between them. CDR3 loop: CASSFGQAEAFF. CDR3 DNA: TGTGCCAGCAGTTTCGGCCAGGCTGAAGCTTTCTTT.

The chain couples TRBV7-3 to TRBJ2-2; D unclear. Trimming removed 2 bases from V and 6 bases from J, with 7 bases in between. CDR1 and CDR2 from the germline V gene are SGHTA and FQGTGA. CDR3 length: 13 residues. CDR3 coding DNA: TGTGCCAGCAGCTTATCGATTCCCGGGGAGCTGTTTTTT. As protein: CASSLSIPGELFF.

The V and J genes are TRBV6-6 and TRBJ1-2; possible D gene TRBD1, 6 bases. Per germline, CDR1 MNHNY and CDR2 SVGAGI (reference sequence). The CDR3 contains 14 residues. V dropped 6 bases and J dropped 2 bases, with 13 bases sitting between them. CDR3 bases: TGTGCCAGCAGAACAACAGGGACCAACTATGGCTACACCTTC. Protein sequence: CASRTTGTNYGYTF.

This clone has only a few counts. This chain connects TRBV5-4 to TRBJ1-2; no firm D call. The ends were cut back, 5 bases at V and 2 bases at J, with 10 bases in the middle. Germline V gene data show CDR1 as SGHNT and CDR2 as YYREEE (reference sequence). The CDR3 contains 13 residues. The CDR3, as DNA: TGTGCCAGCAGAAAAGAACTGAACTATGGCTACACCTTC. This translates into CASRKELNYGYTF.

The genes are TRBV13 and TRBJ2-7, with D unresolved. The V end lost 3 bases, the J end lost 0 bases, and 12 bases lay between the germline ends. In germline, CDR1 is PRHDT, CDR2 FYEKMQ (reference sequence). This CDR3 region has 15 residues. The CDR3 here is CASSLTGSYSYEQYF. Written as DNA, the CDR3 is TGTGCCAGCAGCTTGACGGGCAGCTACTCCTACGAGCAGTACTTC.

The J gene is TRBJ1-6, the V gene TRBV6-1; possibly TRBD1 for D (6 bases). Between the trimmed V and J ends, which lost 2 bases and 4 bases, there was a span of 9 bases. Germline-derived CDR1 and CDR2 are MNHNS and SASEGT. CDR3 length equals 15 residues. Here the CDR3 reads CASSERDIYNSPLHF. The DNA of the CDR3 is TGTGCCAGCAGTGAACGGGACATTTATAATTCACCCCTCCACTTT.

This chain uses TRBV19 with TRBJ2-7; TRBD1 matches 7 bases. Trimming cost V 4 bases and J 5 bases; bases outside gene matches: 8. The CDR3 covers 14 residues. Germline assignment: CDR1 LNHDA and CDR2 SQIVND (reference sequence). For the CDR3, the DNA is TGTGCCAGTAGTACGAAGACAGGGCCCGACGAGCAGTACTTC. Translating it yields CASSTKTGPDEQYF.

This clone was picked up one time. The rearrangement links TRBV7-9 to TRBJ2-1; perhaps TRBD1 as D (6 bases). From germline, CDR1 is SEHNR and CDR2 FQNEAQ (reference sequence). The CDR3 contains 17 residues. The V gene lost 1 base and the J gene lost 8 bases, with 21 bases spanning the gap. This CDR3 is CASSLGTGDKKGHEQFF. The CDR3 DNA follows: TGTGCCAGCAGCTTAGGGACTGGGGACAAAAAAGGCCATGAGCAGTTCTTC.

The CDR3 DNA reads as TGCAGCGTTGAGGGGCAGACCGGGGAGCTGTTTTTT. Translated, it gives CSVEGQTGELFF. V is TRBV29-1 and J is TRBJ2-2; TRBD1 is a possible D gene (5 bases). With 3 bases removed from V and 5 bases from J, the gap between germline ends came to 7 bases. Germline assignment: CDR1 SQVTM and CDR2 ANQGSEA. The CDR3 runs 12 residues.

This clone was detected only once. The chain carries TRBV6-1 and TRBJ1-2; D ambiguous. CDR1 and CDR2 (germline): MNHNS, SASEGT. Trimming shortened V by 2 bases and J by 4 bases, and 11 bases separated the two germline ends. This CDR3 comprises 14 residues. In DNA form, the CDR3 reads TGTGCCAGCAGTGAAAAGGGAGGTCTCTATGGCTACACCTTC. This encodes CASSEKGGLYGYTF.

V and J are TRBV2 and TRBJ1-5, with D perhaps TRBD1 (6 bases). V was clipped by 9 bases and J by 4 bases, with 10 bases between them. The CDR3 loop spans 12 amino acids. The V gene's germline CDR1 is SNHLY and CDR2 FYNNEI. CDR3 sequence: CASNRANQPQHF. DNA of the CDR3: TGTGCCAGTAACAGGGCGAATCAGCCCCAGCATTTT.

CDR3 amino acids: CAWSRGGVTSNQPQHF. CDR3 DNA sequence: TGTGCCTGGAGTCGGGGGGGAGTTACGAGCAATCAGCCCCAGCATTTT. The chain links TRBV30 to TRBJ1-5, with a weak D call TRBD1 (5 bases). This CDR3 has 16 residues. Between the trimmed V and J ends, which lost 2 bases and 1 base, there was a span of 15 bases. Germline values: CDR1 GTSNPN, CDR2 SVGIG (reference sequence).

DNA of the CDR3: TGCGCCAGCAGCCAGGGTCTTGGGCAGCCCCAGCATTTT. Its translation is CASSQGLGQPQHF. The chain couples TRBV4-3 to TRBJ1-5; D call uncertain. Per the germline V gene, CDR1 is LGHNA and CDR2 is YSLEER. This CDR3 is 13 amino acids long. With 3 bases removed from V and 7 bases from J, the gap between germline ends came to 10 bases.

V is TRBV7-8 and J is TRBJ2-3; 10 positions match TRBD2. Losses at the gene ends were 3 bases for V and 4 bases for J; bases not matched to a gene: 4. The CDR3 extends over 15 amino acids. Per the germline V gene, CDR1 is SGHVS and CDR2 is FQNEAQ. The CDR3 DNA reads as TGTGCCAGCAGCTTCATAGCGGGAGGAGCAGATACGCAGTATTTT. Amino acid sequence: CASSFIAGGADTQYF.

The rearrangement links TRBV7-3 to TRBJ2-1; the match to TRBD1 covers 7 bases. Germline assignment: CDR1 SGHTA and CDR2 FQGTGA. V was clipped by 6 bases and J by 6 bases; unmatched bases: 8. The CDR3 length is 14 residues. In nucleotides, the CDR3 is TGTGCCAGCAGACAAGACAGGGTGGGCAATGAGCAGTTCTTC. Its protein is CASRQDRVGNEQFF.

Only one count was recorded for this clone. This chain joins TRBV19 and TRBJ2-7; D is possibly TRBD1 (5 bases). Germline V gives CDR1 LNHDA, CDR2 SQIVND (reference sequence). This CDR3 contains 13 residues. V was shortened by 4 bases and J by 4 bases, with 11 bases between the two germline ends. DNA of the CDR3: TGTGCCAGTAGTAAACGACAGACGTACGAGCAGTACTTC. The encoded protein is CASSKRQTYEQYF.

This clone has more than one count but fewer than ten. J is TRBJ2-7 and V is TRBV29-1, with 13 bases matching TRBD2. J was trimmed by 2 bases and V by 6 bases; bases with no gene match: 7. The CDR3 runs 15 residues. Germline CDR1 and CDR2: SQVTM and ANQGSEA. The CDR3: CSVAGTSGMAYEQYF. For the CDR3, the DNA is TGCAGCGTCGCCGGGACTAGCGGGATGGCCTACGAGCAGTACTTC.

The V gene is TRBV4-2, the J gene TRBJ2-2, with D hard to call. The CDR3 is made up of 15 amino acids. CDR1 is LGHNA and CDR2 is YNFKEQ in the germline V gene. The germline V and J ends were trimmed by 6 bases and 0 bases, with 11 bases remaining between them. In nucleotides, the CDR3 is TGTGCCAGCAGAAGTAACAGTGCGAACACCGGGGAGCTGTTTTTT. Amino acids: CASRSNSANTGELFF.

This chain uses TRBV18 with TRBJ2-5; D gene ambiguous. This CDR3 region has 12 residues. CDR1 KGHSH and CDR2 LQKENI come from the germline V gene. V was cut by 3 bases and J by 5 bases, with 7 bases left in between. The CDR3 nucleotides are TGTGCCAGCTCACCTCTTTCCGAGACCCAGTACTTC. This sequence encodes CASSPLSETQYF.

The sample holds one count of this clone. The rearrangement links TRBV9 to TRBJ2-2, with a weak D call TRBD2 (5 bases). The CDR3 loop spans 17 amino acids. Trimming stripped 3 bases from V and 0 bases from J, with 15 bases between. Looked up from germline, CDR1 is SGDLS and CDR2 is YYNGEE. CDR3 protein: CASSASLRGPNTGELFF. In nucleotides, the CDR3 is TGTGCCAGCAGCGCGAGTCTCCGCGGGCCGAACACCGGGGAGCTGTTTTTT.

The sample holds one count of this clone. The V and J genes are TRBV5-5 and TRBJ2-3, with D perhaps TRBD1 or TRBD2 (5 bases each). Between the trimmed V and J ends, which lost 3 bases and 2 bases, there was a span of 10 bases. Germline CDR1 and CDR2: SGHKS and YYEKEE (reference sequence). The CDR3 is 14 residues long. This CDR3 is CASSSSGHTDTQYF. In DNA, the CDR3 is TGTGCCAGCAGCTCAAGCGGACACACAGATACGCAGTATTTT.

The rearrangement uses TRBV6-5 and TRBJ1-1; possible D gene TRBD1, 5 bases. The germline V and J ends were trimmed by 0 bases and 1 base, with 9 bases remaining between them. Germline CDR1 reads MNHEY; CDR2 reads SVGAGI. The CDR3 loop spans 15 amino acids. The CDR3 protein is CASSYSAGRNTEAFF. In DNA, the CDR3 is TGTGCCAGCAGTTACTCGGCAGGGAGGAACACTGAAGCTTTCTTT.

The chain carries TRBV5-1 and TRBJ2-3; D possibly corresponds to TRBD2 (7 bases). Germline values: CDR1 SGHRS, CDR2 YFSETQ. The V end was cut by 4 bases, the J end by 1 base, with 13 bases between. The CDR3 has 15 residues. The CDR3 protein is CASSPGAGGTDTQYF. The CDR3 nucleotides read TGCGCCAGCAGCCCAGGGGCGGGGGGCACAGATACGCAGTATTTT.

J is TRBJ2-3 and V is TRBV6-1, with 10 bases matching TRBD1. Germline CDR1 reads MNHNS; CDR2 reads SASEGT. With 3 bases clipped from V and 3 bases from J, the junction kept 9 bases outside the gene matches. This CDR3 spans 17 amino acids. CDR3 in amino acids: CASSDLFGTGETDTQYF. The CDR3, as DNA: TGTGCCAGCAGTGACCTATTTGGGACAGGGGAGACAGATACGCAGTATTTT.

The chain recombines TRBV24-1 with TRBJ2-5; D unclear. CDR1 KGHDR and CDR2 SFDVKD come from the germline V gene. V was clipped by 4 bases and J by 4 bases, with 12 bases between them. The CDR3 runs to 14 residues. Here the CDR3 DNA reads TGTGCCACCAGTGAGTCGAGCCTGGGAGAGACCCAGTACTTC. It encodes CATSESSLGETQYF.

This clone has a single count. This chain joins TRBV4-3 and TRBJ2-3; D possibly corresponds to TRBD2 (6 bases). The germline V gene has CDR1 LGHNA and CDR2 YSLEER. The CDR3 totals 14 residues. In DNA form, the CDR3 reads TGCGTCTCCCCTTTAGCGGATTTCCGAGATACGCAGTATTTT. This codes for CVSPLADFRDTQYF.

This rearrangement joins TRBV4-3 to TRBJ1-2; D uncertain. The CDR3 covers 15 residues. Trimming left V 0 bases short and J 4 bases short, with 12 bases between. CDR1 is LGHNA, CDR2 YSLEER, per germline. CDR3 sequence reads: CASSQDLGTLYGYTF. For the CDR3, the DNA is TGCGCCAGCAGCCAAGATTTGGGTACACTCTATGGCTACACCTTC.